The 21 T cell receptor beta chains below were found in one sample sequenced in a study of T-cell reconstitution after alpha-beta-depleted transplantation in children. TCRbeta library preparation incorporated unique molecular identifiers. TCRdb redid the calling of the PCR reads with MiXCR, one entry per CDR3 protein. This repertoire shows about 400,000 distinct CDR3 sequences, around 21% found once; its top ten account for over 3.5%. The sequences come from PBMCs from the stem cell graft donor, collected from the stem cell graft. The source is a human donor who donated a stem cell graft to a child with acute myeloid leukemia.

CDR3 in amino acids: CASSRPGLADRYEQFF. CDR3 DNA: TGTGCCAGCAGCCGACCAGGACTAGCGGATAGATATGAGCAGTTCTTC. V usage is TRBV6-2 or TRBV6-3 and J usage is TRBJ2-1, with TRBD2 matching 10 bases. Per the germline V gene, CDR1 is MNHEY and CDR2 is SVGEGT. J gave up 8 bases and V 6 bases, and 13 bases lay outside the gene matches. This CDR3 has 16 residues.

This clonotype was counted between two and nine times. This sequence joins TRBV5-1 and TRBJ1-5, with D hard to call. The CDR3 extends over 16 amino acids. The V end lost 0 bases, the J end lost 0 bases, and 10 bases lay between the germline ends. From germline, CDR1 is SGHRS and CDR2 YFSETQ. In nucleotides, the CDR3 is TGCGCCAGCAGCTTGGAGGGTGTCTATAGCAATCAGCCCCAGCATTTT. This sequence encodes CASSLEGVYSNQPQHF.

V is TRBV4-1 and J is TRBJ2-1; weak D call: TRBD2 (6 bases). Germline CDR1 MGHRA, CDR2 YSYEKL. V shed 2 bases and J shed 6 bases, with 14 bases lying between them. The CDR3 runs 15 residues. This chain's CDR3 is CASSQRPTSPNEQFF. CDR3 bases: TGCGCCAGCAGCCAAAGACCGACTAGTCCCAATGAGCAGTTCTTC.

This clonotype was counted at least ten times. The V gene is TRBV20-1, the J gene TRBJ2-7; the match to TRBD2 covers 9 bases. Germline V gene lookup returns CDR1 DFQATT and CDR2 SNEGSKA (reference sequence). V lost 6 bases, J lost 7 bases, and 16 bases stayed unmatched. This CDR3 comprises 15 residues. The CDR3 here is CSATRHGTSKTEQYF. The DNA for the CDR3 is TGCAGTGCGACAAGGCATGGGACTAGCAAAACTGAGCAGTACTTC.

This clonotype was counted between two and nine times. The chain carries TRBV4-3 and TRBJ2-1; 13 nucleotides align to TRBD2. V lost 0 bases and J lost 1; bases outside the gene matches: 3. The CDR3 has 18 residues. Germline lookup yields CDR1 LGHNA and CDR2 YSLEER. The CDR3 coding sequence is TGCGCCAGCAGCCAAGAGACTAGCGGGAGGAATTCCTACAATGAGCAGTTCTTC. Amino acids: CASSQETSGRNSYNEQFF.

This clonotype was counted between two and nine times. J is TRBJ2-7 and V is TRBV12-3 or TRBV12-4, with TRBD2 matching 10 bases. The CDR3 totals 15 residues. J was trimmed by 5 bases and V by 6 bases; bases with no gene match: 10. The CDR3 protein is CASRGPAGGPHEQYF. The CDR3 coding sequence is TGTGCCAGCAGGGGACCAGCGGGAGGGCCACACGAGCAGTACTTC.

This clonotype was observed at least ten times. The CDR3 bases are TGTGCCATCAGTGAGTCAGGAACAGGGGGCTACGAGCAGTACTTC. Protein product: CAISESGTGGYEQYF. V usage is TRBV10-3 and J usage is TRBJ2-7; 8 nucleotides agree with TRBD1. The CDR3 contains 15 residues. V lost 0 bases, J lost 3 bases, and 4 bases stayed unmatched. Germline V gives CDR1 ENHRY, CDR2 SYGVKD.

This clonotype was seen more than once but under ten times. The rearrangement joins TRBV20-1 to TRBJ2-1; 7 bases agree with TRBD1. Germline trimming cut 6 bases from V and 5 bases from J; bases unmatched to any gene: 16. This CDR3 is built from 16 residues. Germline loops: CDR1 DFQATT, CDR2 SNEGSKA (reference sequence). The CDR3 is CSAKPYRGKVDNEQFF. CDR3 sequence (DNA): TGCAGTGCCAAGCCCTACAGGGGAAAGGTGGACAATGAGCAGTTCTTC.

The genes are TRBV5-1 and TRBJ2-7, with a possible D match to TRBD2 (6 bases). Trimming took 3 bases from V and 0 from J, leaving 19 bases between them. Germline V gene lookup returns CDR1 SGHRS and CDR2 YFSETQ. The CDR3 sequence is 17 residues long. CDR3 sequence (DNA): TGCGCCAGCAGCTCTCTCCCGGGAGACTCCCACTCCTACGAGCAGTACTTC. It is translated as CASSSLPGDSHSYEQYF.

The chain recombines TRBV10-2 with TRBJ2-1; the match to TRBD2 covers 10 bases. The CDR3 sequence is 17 residues long. The germline CDR1 and CDR2 sequences are WSHSY and SAAADI. V shed 2 bases, J shed 4 bases, and the junction held 8 bases outside the gene matches. The CDR3 region has the DNA TGCGCCAGCAGTGAGGGAGCGGGAGGGCTTAATTACAATGAGCAGTTCTTC. Amino acids: CASSEGAGGLNYNEQFF.

This chain links TRBV12-3 or TRBV12-4 with TRBJ2-7, with 11 bases identical to TRBD1. This CDR3 is 17 amino acids long. Trimming cost V 2 bases and J 0 bases; bases outside gene matches: 6. CDR3 amino acids: CASSLYSGTGGSYEQYF. The DNA for the CDR3 is TGTGCCAGCAGTTTATACTCCGGGACAGGGGGCTCCTACGAGCAGTACTTC.

This clonotype was counted at least ten times. The gene calls are TRBV4-3 and TRBJ1-2, with 8 bases lining up with TRBD1. This CDR3 has 14 residues. V lost 3 bases and J lost 4; bases outside the gene matches: 4. Germline lookup yields CDR1 LGHNA and CDR2 YSLEER. The CDR3 here is CASSQGTGSYGYTF. CDR3 sequence (DNA): TGCGCCAGCAGCCAGGGGACAGGAAGCTATGGCTACACCTTC.

The CDR3 sequence: CASSQQFLGGQHSYEQYF. The DNA of the CDR3 is TGTGCCAGCAGCCAACAATTCCTGGGGGGACAACACTCCTACGAGCAGTACTTC. The V call is TRBV3-1, the J call TRBJ2-7; D assignment may be TRBD1 or TRBD2 (6 bases each). Germline assignment: CDR1 LGHDT and CDR2 YNNKEL (reference sequence). The CDR3 covers 18 residues. Trimming took off 2 bases at V and 0 bases at J, with 20 bases between the two ends.

The chain has TRBV29-1 and TRBJ2-7; a weak D match, TRBD1 (6 bases). Germline assignment: CDR1 SQVTM and CDR2 ANQGSEA. Between the trimmed V and J ends, which lost 4 bases and 6 bases, there was a span of 16 bases. The CDR3 length is 13 residues. CDR3 coding DNA: TGCAGCGTTGTGGGACATATCGGGACCGAGCAGTACTTC. This codes for CSVVGHIGTEQYF.

This rearrangement joins TRBV20-1 to TRBJ2-7; 10 bases line up with TRBD2. The CDR3 spans 14 residues. Germline-derived CDR1 and CDR2 are DFQATT and SNEGSKA (reference sequence). Unmatched junction bases numbered 2, after V lost 0 bases and J lost 3 bases. CDR3: CSARDRTSGYEQYV. CDR3 in DNA: TGCAGTGCTAGAGACCGGACTAGCGGCTACGAGCAGTACGTC.

The rearrangement joins TRBV20-1 to TRBJ2-7, with 7 bases fitting TRBD2. This CDR3 has 14 residues. Germline V lookup: CDR1 DFQATT, CDR2 SNEGSKA (reference sequence). CDR3 sequence reads: CSARDYHSSYEQYF. The CDR3, as DNA: TGCAGCGCCCGGGACTATCACTCCTCCTACGAGCAGTACTTC.

This clonotype was observed a handful of times. The chain links TRBV6-2 or TRBV6-3 to TRBJ1-4; no clear D. CDR3 length: 17 amino acids. Trimming shortened V by 0 bases and J by 0 bases, and 11 bases separated the two germline ends. Germline lookup yields CDR1 MNHEY and CDR2 SVGEGT. Here the CDR3 DNA reads TGTGCCAGCAGTTACTCAGAGGGAGAACCAACTAATGAAAAACTGTTTTTT. Its protein is CASSYSEGEPTNEKLFF.

This clonotype was seen more than once but under ten times. The chain combines TRBV12-3 or TRBV12-4 with TRBJ2-1; D remains unclear. V was trimmed by 2 bases and J by 7 bases, leaving 15 bases between them. The CDR3 length is 15 residues. The CDR3: CASSLRRPRPNEQFF. The DNA for the CDR3 is TGTGCCAGCAGTTTACGGCGTCCCAGGCCGAATGAGCAGTTCTTC.

This clonotype came up a few times. The V gene is TRBV24-1, the J gene TRBJ2-5; no clear D gene. The CDR3 runs 15 residues. Trimming took 5 bases from V and 4 from J, leaving 16 bases between them. Germline lookup yields CDR1 KGHDR and CDR2 SFDVKD. The CDR3 DNA reads TGTGCCACCAGTGGGATAGCCTCTGGTTCAGAGACCCAGTACTTC. Translating it yields CATSGIASGSETQYF.

The rearrangement links TRBV14 to TRBJ2-3; TRBD2 matches 11 bases. Per germline, CDR1 SGHDN and CDR2 FVKESK. The V and J ends lost 1 base and 1 base, in that order; junction bases with no gene match: 13. The CDR3 contains 20 residues. CDR3 sequence reads: CASSQVGSSGRLTRTDTQYF. CDR3 nucleotides: TGTGCCAGCAGCCAAGTTGGTTCTAGCGGGAGGTTGACCCGCACAGATACGCAGTATTTT.

The genes are TRBV15 and TRBJ2-2, with 9 positions matching TRBD1. This CDR3 is built from 16 residues. The J segment lost 5 bases and the V segment lost 3 bases, leaving 7 bases of the junction unmatched. The germline CDR1 and CDR2 sequences are LNHNV and YYDKDF (reference sequence). The CDR3 here is CATSSAGGQGTGELFF. For the CDR3, the DNA is TGTGCCACCAGCAGCGCCGGGGGACAGGGTACCGGGGAGCTGTTTTTT.